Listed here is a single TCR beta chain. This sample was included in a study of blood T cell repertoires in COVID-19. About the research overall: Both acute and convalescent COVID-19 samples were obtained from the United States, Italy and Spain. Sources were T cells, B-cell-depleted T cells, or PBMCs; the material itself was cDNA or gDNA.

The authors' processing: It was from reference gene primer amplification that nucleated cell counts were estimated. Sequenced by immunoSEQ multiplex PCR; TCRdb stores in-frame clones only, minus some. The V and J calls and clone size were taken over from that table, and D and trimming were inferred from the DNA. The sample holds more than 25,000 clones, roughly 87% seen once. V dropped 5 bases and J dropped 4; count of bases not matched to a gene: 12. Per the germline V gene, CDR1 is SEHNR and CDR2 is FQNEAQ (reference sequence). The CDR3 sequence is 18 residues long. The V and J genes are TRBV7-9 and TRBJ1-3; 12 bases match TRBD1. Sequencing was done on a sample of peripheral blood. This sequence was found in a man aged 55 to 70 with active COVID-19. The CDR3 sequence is CASSSADPGQGAGNTIYF. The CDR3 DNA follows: TGTGCCAGCAGCAGTGCTGACCCGGGACAGGGGGCCGGAAACACCATATATTTT.